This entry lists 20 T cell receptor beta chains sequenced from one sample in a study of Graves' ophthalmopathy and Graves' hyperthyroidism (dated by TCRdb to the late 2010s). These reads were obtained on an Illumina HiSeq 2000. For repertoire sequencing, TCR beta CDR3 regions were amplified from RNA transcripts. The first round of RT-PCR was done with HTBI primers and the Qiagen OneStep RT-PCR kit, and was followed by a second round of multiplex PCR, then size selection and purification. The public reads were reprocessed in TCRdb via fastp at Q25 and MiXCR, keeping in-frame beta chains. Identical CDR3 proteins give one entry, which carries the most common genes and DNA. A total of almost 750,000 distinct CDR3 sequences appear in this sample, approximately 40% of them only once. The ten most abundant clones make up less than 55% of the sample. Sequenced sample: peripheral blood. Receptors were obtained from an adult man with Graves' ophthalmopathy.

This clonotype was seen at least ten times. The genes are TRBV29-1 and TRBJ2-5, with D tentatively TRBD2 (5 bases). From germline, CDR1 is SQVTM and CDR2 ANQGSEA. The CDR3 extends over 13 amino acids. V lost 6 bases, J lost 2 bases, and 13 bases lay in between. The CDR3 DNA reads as TGCAGCGTCAATGGACTCGGGCAAGAGACCCAGTACTTC. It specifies CSVNGLGQETQYF.

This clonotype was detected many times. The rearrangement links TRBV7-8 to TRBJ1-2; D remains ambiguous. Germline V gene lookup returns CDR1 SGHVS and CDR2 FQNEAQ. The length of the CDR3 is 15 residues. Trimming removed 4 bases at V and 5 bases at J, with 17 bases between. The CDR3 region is CASSSTDTGIYGYTF. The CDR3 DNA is TGTGCCAGCAGCTCGACCGACACCGGGATTTATGGCTACACCTTC.

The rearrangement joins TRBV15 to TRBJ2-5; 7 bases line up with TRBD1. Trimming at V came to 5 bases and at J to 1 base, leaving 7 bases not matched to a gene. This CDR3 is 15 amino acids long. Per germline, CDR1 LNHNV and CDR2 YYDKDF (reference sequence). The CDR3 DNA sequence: TGTGCCACCAGCCGGCCGGGACAGTCCCAAGAGACCCAGTACTTC. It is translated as CATSRPGQSQETQYF.

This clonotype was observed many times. The CDR3 DNA follows: TGTGCCATCAGTGAACAACAGGGAAGTGAAAAACTGTTTTTT. Translation gives CAISEQQGSEKLFF. The gene calls are TRBV10-3 and TRBJ1-4; D may be TRBD1 (6 bases). From germline, CDR1 is ENHRY and CDR2 SYGVKD. V was clipped by 3 bases and J by 7 bases, with 12 bases between them. This CDR3 contains 14 residues.

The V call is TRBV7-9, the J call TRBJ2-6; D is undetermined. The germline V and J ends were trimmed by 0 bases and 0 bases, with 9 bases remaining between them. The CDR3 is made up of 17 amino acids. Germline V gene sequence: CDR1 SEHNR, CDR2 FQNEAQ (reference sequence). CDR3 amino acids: CASSLAGGYSGANVLTF. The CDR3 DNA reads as TGTGCCAGCAGCTTAGCCGGCGGATACTCTGGGGCCAACGTCCTGACTTTC.

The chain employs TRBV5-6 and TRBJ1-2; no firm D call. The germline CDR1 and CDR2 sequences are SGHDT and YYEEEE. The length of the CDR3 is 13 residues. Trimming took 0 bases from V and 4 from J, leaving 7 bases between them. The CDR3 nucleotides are TGTGCCAGCAGCTTGGCCGACACCTATGGCTACACCTTC. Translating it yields CASSLADTYGYTF.

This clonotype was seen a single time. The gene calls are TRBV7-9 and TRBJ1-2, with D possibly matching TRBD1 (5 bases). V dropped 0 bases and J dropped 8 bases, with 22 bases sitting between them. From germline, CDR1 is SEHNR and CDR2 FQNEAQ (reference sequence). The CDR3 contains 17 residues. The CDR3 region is CASSLAGSGLALVGYTF. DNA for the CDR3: TGTGCCAGCAGCTTAGCGGGCTCGGGACTAGCATTGGTGGGCTACACCTTC.

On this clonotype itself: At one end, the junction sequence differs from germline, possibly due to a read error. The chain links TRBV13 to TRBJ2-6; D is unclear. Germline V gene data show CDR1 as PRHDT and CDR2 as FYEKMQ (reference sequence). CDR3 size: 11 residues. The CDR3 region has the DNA TGCACCAGCAGCCAAGATGGTCCGTCGGCTTTC. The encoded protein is CTSSQDGPSAF. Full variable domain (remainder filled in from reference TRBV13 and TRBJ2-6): AAGVIQSPRHLIKEKRETATLKCYPIPRHDTVYWYQQGPGQDPQFLISFYEKMQSDKGSIPDRFSAQQFSDYHSELNMSSLELGDSALYFCTSSQDGPSAFGAGSRLTVL.

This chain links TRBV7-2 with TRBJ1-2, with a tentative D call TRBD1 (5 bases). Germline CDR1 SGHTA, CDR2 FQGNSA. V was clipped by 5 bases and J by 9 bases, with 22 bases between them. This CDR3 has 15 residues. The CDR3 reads CASSPLGSPGSRYTF. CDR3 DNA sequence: TGTGCCAGCAGCCCCCTTGGTTCCCCAGGGAGTCGCTACACCTTC.

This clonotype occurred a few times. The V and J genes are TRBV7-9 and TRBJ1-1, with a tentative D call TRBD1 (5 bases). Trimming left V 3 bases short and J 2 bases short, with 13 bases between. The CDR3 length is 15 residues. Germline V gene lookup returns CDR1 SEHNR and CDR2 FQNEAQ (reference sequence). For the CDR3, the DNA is TGTGCCAGCAGCTTGTCGGGGCCAGCCAACACTGAAGCTTTCTTT. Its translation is CASSLSGPANTEAFF. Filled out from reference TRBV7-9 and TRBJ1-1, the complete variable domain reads DTGVSQNPRHKITKRGQNVTFRCDPISEHNRLYWYRQTLGQGPEFLTYFQNEAQLEKSRLLSDRFSAERPKGSFSTLEIQRTEQGDSAMYLCASSLSGPANTEAFFGQGTRLTVV.

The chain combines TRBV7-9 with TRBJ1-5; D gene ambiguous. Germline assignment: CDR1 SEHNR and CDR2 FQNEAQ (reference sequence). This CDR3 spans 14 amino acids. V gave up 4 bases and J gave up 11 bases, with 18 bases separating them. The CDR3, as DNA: TGTGCCAGCAGCTCATACCCGCGCTACGAGACCCAGCATTTT. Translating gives CASSSYPRYETQHF.

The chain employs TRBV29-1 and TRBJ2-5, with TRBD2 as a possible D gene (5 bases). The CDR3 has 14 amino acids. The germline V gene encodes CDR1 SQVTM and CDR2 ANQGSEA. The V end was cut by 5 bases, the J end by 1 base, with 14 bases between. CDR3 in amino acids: CSVYPQDFQETQYF. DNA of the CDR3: TGCAGCGTTTACCCTCAGGACTTCCAAGAGACCCAGTACTTC.

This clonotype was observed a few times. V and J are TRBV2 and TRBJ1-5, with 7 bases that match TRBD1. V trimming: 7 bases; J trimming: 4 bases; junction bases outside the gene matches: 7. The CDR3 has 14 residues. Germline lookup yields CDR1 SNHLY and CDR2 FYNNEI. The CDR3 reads CASNWGQINQPQHF. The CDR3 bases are TGTGCCAGCAATTGGGGACAGATAAATCAGCCCCAGCATTTT.

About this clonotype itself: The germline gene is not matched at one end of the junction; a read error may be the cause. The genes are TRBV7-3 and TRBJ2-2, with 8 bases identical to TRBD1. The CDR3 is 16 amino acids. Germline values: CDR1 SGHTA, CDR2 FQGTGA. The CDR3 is CASSRAGGADTGELFF. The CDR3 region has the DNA TGCGCCAGCAGCCGAGCAGGGGGCGCGGACACCGGGGAGCTGTTTTTT.

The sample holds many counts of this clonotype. The CDR3 protein is CASSVEGNTGELFF. The CDR3 DNA reads TGTGCCAGCAGCGTAGAAGGGAACACCGGGGAGCTGTTTTTT. V is TRBV9 and J is TRBJ2-2; D not resolved. Per the germline V gene, CDR1 is SGDLS and CDR2 is YYNGEE. The CDR3 has 14 residues. Trimming left V 0 bases short and J 1 base short, with 4 bases between.

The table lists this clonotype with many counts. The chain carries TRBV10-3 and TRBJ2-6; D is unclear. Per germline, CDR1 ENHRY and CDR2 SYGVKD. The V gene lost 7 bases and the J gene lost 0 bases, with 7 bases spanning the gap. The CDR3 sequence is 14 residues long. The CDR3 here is CAIKSGSGANVLTF. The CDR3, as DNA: TGTGCCATCAAGTCGGGCTCTGGGGCCAACGTCCTGACTTTC.

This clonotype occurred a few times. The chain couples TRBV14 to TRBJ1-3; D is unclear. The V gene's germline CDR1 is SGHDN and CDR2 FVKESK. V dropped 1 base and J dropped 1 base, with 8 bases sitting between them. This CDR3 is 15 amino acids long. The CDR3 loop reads CASSQVGGSGNTIYF. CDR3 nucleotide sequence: TGTGCCAGCAGCCAAGTGGGTGGATCTGGAAACACCATATATTTT.

The CDR3 DNA reads as TGTGCCATCAGTGATCAGGGGGCCAACACTGAAGCTTTCTTT. Translating it yields CAISDQGANTEAFF. This chain uses TRBV10-3 with TRBJ1-1; 8 nucleotides agree with TRBD1. Germline V CDR1 and CDR2: ENHRY, SYGVKD. This CDR3 spans 14 amino acids. V was pared by 3 bases and J by 2 bases, with 2 bases of the junction left unmatched.

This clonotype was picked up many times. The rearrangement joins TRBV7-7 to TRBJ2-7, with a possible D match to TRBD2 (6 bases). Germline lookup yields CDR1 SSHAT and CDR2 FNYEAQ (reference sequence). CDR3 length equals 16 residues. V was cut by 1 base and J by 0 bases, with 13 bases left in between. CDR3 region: CASSLVKGLHSYEQYF. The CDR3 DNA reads TGTGCCAGCAGCTTAGTGAAGGGACTGCACTCCTACGAGCAGTACTTC.

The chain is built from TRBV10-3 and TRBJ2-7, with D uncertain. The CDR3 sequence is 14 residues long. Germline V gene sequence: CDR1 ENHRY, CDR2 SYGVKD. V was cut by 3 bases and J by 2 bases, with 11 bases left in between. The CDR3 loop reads CAISEVSDTYEQYF. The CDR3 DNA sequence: TGTGCCATCAGTGAAGTCTCAGACACCTACGAGCAGTACTTC.